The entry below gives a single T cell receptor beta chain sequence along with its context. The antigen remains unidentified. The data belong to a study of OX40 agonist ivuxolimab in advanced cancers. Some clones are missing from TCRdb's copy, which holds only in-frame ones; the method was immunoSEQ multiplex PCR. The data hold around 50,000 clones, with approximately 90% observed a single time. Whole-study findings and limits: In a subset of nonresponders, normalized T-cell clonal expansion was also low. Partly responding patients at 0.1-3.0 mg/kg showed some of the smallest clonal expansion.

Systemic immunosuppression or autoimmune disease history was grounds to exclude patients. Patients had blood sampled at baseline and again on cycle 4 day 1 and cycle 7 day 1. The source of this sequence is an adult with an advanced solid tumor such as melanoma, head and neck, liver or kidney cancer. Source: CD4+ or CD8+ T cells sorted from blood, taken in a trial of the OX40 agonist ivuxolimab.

CDR3 region: CASSWGQGRYEQFF. Written as DNA, the CDR3 is TGTGCCAGCAGCTGGGGACAGGGTAGGTATGAGCAGTTCTTC. This chain uses TRBV11-2 with TRBJ2-1; 9 bases align to TRBD1. The CDR3 consists of 14 residues. The V gene end was trimmed by 4 bases and the J gene end by 8 bases; junction bases not matched to a gene: 6. The germline gives CDR1 SGHAT, CDR2 FQNNGV.